The clone carrying this T cell receptor (beta chain) has only one observation. The sample is drawn from a study of OX40 agonist ivuxolimab in advanced cancers. Study-level information: Among those enrolled, mean age was roughly 55 years (range roughly 23 to 85) and about 79% were male. Partial responses were achieved by three patients, of whom one had hepatocellular carcinoma and two had cutaneous melanoma.

Autoimmune disease history or systemic immunosuppression barred patients. V lost 4 bases and J 10 bases, leaving 20 bases between the germline ends. The germline V gene encodes CDR1 SNHLY and CDR2 FYNNEI. This CDR3 contains 15 residues. Libraries were prepared by immunoSEQ multiplex PCR; TCRdb keeps only in-frame clonotypes and omits some of them. Among tens of thousands of clones listed, around 85% were seen once. The J gene is TRBJ2-1, the V gene TRBV2; D unclear. This TCR came from an adult with an advanced solid tumor such as melanoma, head and neck, liver or kidney cancer. The sequencing used CD4+ or CD8+ T cells sorted from blood, collected in a trial of the OX40 agonist ivuxolimab. CDR3 protein: CASSGRNLPTTEQFF. The CDR3 nucleotides read TGTGCCAGCAGTGGTAGAAACCTTCCGACGACAGAGCAGTTCTTC.